Below are 27 T cell receptor beta chains sequenced from a single sample in a study of blood T cell repertoires in COVID-19. Produced via immunoSEQ multiplex PCR; TCRdb's table is partial and in-frame only. The repertoire consists of approximately 400,000 clones, with 70% to 85% occurring once and the leading ten covering around 1%. Sequencing was carried out using peripheral blood. These receptors came from a human donor with acute or convalescent COVID-19. The donor label of this sample is uncertain.

This clone showed up just once. The rearrangement joins TRBV3-1 (or the pseudogene TRBV3-2) to TRBJ1-1; possible D gene TRBD1, 5 bases. This CDR3 is built from 14 residues. Trimming took 4 bases from V and 1 from J, leaving 10 bases between them. Germline V gene sequence: CDR1 LGHDT, CDR2 YNNKEL (reference sequence). CDR3 sequence (DNA): TGTGCCAGCAGCCTCCAGGGTGAGAACACTGAAGCTTTCTTT. Translating gives CASSLQGENTEAFF.

The gene calls are TRBV4-2 and TRBJ2-2, with D possibly matching TRBD2 (6 bases). The germline V and J ends were trimmed by 3 bases and 0 bases, with 26 bases remaining between them. The CDR3 is 21 residues long. CDR1 is LGHNA and CDR2 is YNFKEQ in the germline V gene. The CDR3 reads CASSHGGSEPVRYSNTGELFF. In DNA, the CDR3 is TGTGCCAGCAGCCACGGGGGTAGCGAGCCCGTGAGGTATTCGAACACCGGGGAGCTGTTTTTT.

The chain joins TRBV4-1 to TRBJ2-1; 7 bases agree with TRBD1. The CDR3 is 15 residues long. Germline V gives CDR1 MGHRA, CDR2 YSYEKL. Trimming cost V 1 base and J 10 bases; bases outside gene matches: 10. The CDR3 coding sequence is TGCGCCAGCAGCCAAGGACAGGGAGTATTCAGGGAGCAGTTCTTC. It codes for CASSQGQGVFREQFF.

Only a few counts were recorded for this clone. The rearrangement uses TRBV23-1 and TRBJ2-3, with a tentative D call TRBD1 (6 bases). TRBV23-1 is flagged as an ORF with uncertain function. This CDR3 region has 20 residues. V was clipped by 8 bases and J by 2 bases, with 32 bases between them. CDR3 in DNA: TGCGCCAGCCCCTCGGCACCGACAGGTTCATACACAAGAGACACAGATACGCAGTATTTT. This sequence encodes CASPSAPTGSYTRDTDTQYF.

The chain links TRBV7-7 to TRBJ2-3, with TRBD2 identical over 13 bases. The CDR3 sequence is 16 residues long. V lost 5 bases to trimming and J lost 6 bases; unmatched junction nucleotides: 8. The germline gives CDR1 SSHAT, CDR2 FNYEAQ (reference sequence). CDR3 in amino acids: CASSATGLAGRDTQYF. The CDR3 nucleotides are TGTGCCAGCAGCGCCACGGGACTAGCGGGGAGGGATACGCAGTATTTT.

This clone appeared a few times. V and J are TRBV2 and TRBJ1-2; D may be TRBD1 (5 bases). Germline CDR1 reads SNHLY; CDR2 reads FYNNEI. The V end lost 6 bases, the J end lost 1 base, and 15 bases lay between the germline ends. The CDR3 sequence is 15 residues long. CDR3: CASRGGAGINYGYTF. CDR3 DNA: TGTGCCAGCAGGGGTGGGGCGGGGATTAACTATGGCTACACCTTC.

The chain uses TRBV19 and TRBJ1-2; D is unresolved. The length of the CDR3 is 14 residues. Between the trimmed V and J ends, which lost 7 bases and 4 bases, there was a span of 16 bases. Germline assignment: CDR1 LNHDA and CDR2 SQIVND (reference sequence). Here the CDR3 DNA reads TGTGCCAGTAAGGATGAGGGAGTCGGCTATGGCTACACCTTC. Protein sequence: CASKDEGVGYGYTF.

The table lists this clone with a count of one. This chain joins TRBV5-4 and TRBJ2-1, with 13 bases that match TRBD2. CDR1 and CDR2 from the germline V gene are SGHNT and YYREEE (reference sequence). The CDR3 contains 17 residues. J lost 8 bases, V lost 1 base, and 9 bases had no gene match. The CDR3, as DNA: TGTGCCAGCAGCTTGACCCGACTAGCGGGGGGTGGGGATGAGCAGTTCTTC. Translation gives CASSLTRLAGGGDEQFF.

This clone showed up just a few times. V and J are TRBV18 and TRBJ1-5; 8 nucleotides agree with TRBD1. This CDR3 is built from 15 residues. V gave up 3 bases and J gave up 3 bases; unmatched junction bases: 4. Germline V gene data show CDR1 as KGHSH and CDR2 as LQKENI. CDR3 sequence reads: CASSPTGQDNQPQHF. The DNA for the CDR3 is TGTGCCAGCTCACCGACGGGACAGGACAATCAGCCCCAGCATTTT.

The chain recombines TRBV6-4 with TRBJ1-1; D unclear. This CDR3 is built from 14 residues. Germline V gene sequence: CDR1 MRHNA, CDR2 SNTAGT. The V gene lost 6 bases and the J gene lost 1 base, with 12 bases spanning the gap. Here the CDR3 reads CASSLTYENTEAFF. The CDR3 DNA reads as TGTGCCAGCAGCCTAACCTACGAGAACACTGAAGCTTTCTTT.

The table lists this clone with a count of one. This sequence joins TRBV28 and TRBJ2-1; no clear D gene. The CDR3 consists of 18 residues. Germline V gives CDR1 MDHEN, CDR2 SYDVKM. Trimming shortened V by 4 bases and J by 1 base, and 20 bases separated the two germline ends. DNA of the CDR3: TGTGCCAGCAGTTCTCCCTCCGGGTTCATAAGTTCCTACAATGAGCAGTTCTTC. Protein product: CASSSPSGFISSYNEQFF. Drawing the rest from reference TRBV28 and TRBJ2-1, the complete variable domain is DVKVTQSSRYLVKRTGEKVFLECVQDMDHENMFWYRQDPGLGLRLIYFSYDVKMKEKGDIPEGYSVSREKKERFSLILESASTNQTSMYLCASSSPSGFISSYNEQFFGPGTRLTVL.

The chain couples TRBV7-2 to TRBJ1-2; 7 bases are a match to TRBD1. With V trimmed by 3 bases and J by 8 bases, 9 bases remained unmatched. The germline CDR1 and CDR2 sequences are SGHTA and FQGNSA. This CDR3 is built from 14 residues. The CDR3 bases are TGTGCCAGCAGCTTCAGGATGGACAGGTGGGGCTACACCTTC. Protein product: CASSFRMDRWGYTF.

J is TRBJ2-7 and V is TRBV7-2; the D is unclear. Looked up from germline, CDR1 is SGHTA and CDR2 is FQGNSA. This CDR3 has 15 residues. The ends were cut back, 1 base at V and 1 base at J, with 11 bases in the middle. CDR3 DNA sequence: TGTGCCAGCAGCTTAGTGGTACACCCATCCTACGAGCAGTACTTC. Its translation is CASSLVVHPSYEQYF.

The chain employs TRBV3-1 (or the pseudogene TRBV3-2) and TRBJ2-7, with D maybe TRBD1 (5 bases). The germline V gene has CDR1 LGHDT and CDR2 YNNKEL (reference sequence). CDR3 length: 14 residues. V lost 1 base and J lost 1, with 8 bases in between. The CDR3 is CASSQGGLSYEQYF. DNA of the CDR3: TGTGCCAGCAGCCAAGGGGGCTTATCCTACGAGCAGTACTTC.

This clone came up once. The CDR3 nucleotides are TGCGCCAGCAGCCTGCAGGGGACCGGAAACACCATATATTTT. Translation: CASSLQGTGNTIYF. V usage is TRBV5-1 and J usage is TRBJ1-3, with a possible D match to TRBD1 (6 bases). The CDR3 consists of 14 residues. CDR1 is SGHRS, CDR2 YFSETQ, per germline. With 4 bases removed from V and 4 bases from J, the gap between germline ends came to 12 bases.

The chain recombines TRBV29-1 with TRBJ2-7, with 9 bases identical to TRBD2. V lost 5 bases and J lost 3; bases outside the gene matches: 11. This CDR3 is 15 amino acids long. Per germline, CDR1 SQVTM and CDR2 ANQGSEA. The CDR3 loop is CSVFDPMREGYEQYF. In nucleotides, the CDR3 is TGCAGCGTTTTCGACCCGATGCGGGAGGGCTACGAGCAGTACTTC.

The rearrangement joins TRBV28 to TRBJ2-1; the D is unclear. The CDR3 contains 14 residues. Germline lookup yields CDR1 MDHEN and CDR2 SYDVKM. The ends were cut back, 2 bases at V and 0 bases at J, with 5 bases in the middle. The CDR3 nucleotides read TGTGCCAGCAGTTTAGGCAGCTCCTACAATGAGCAGTTCTTC. Protein product: CASSLGSSYNEQFF.

This chain uses TRBV11-2 with TRBJ2-2; D is unclear. With 3 bases removed from V and 0 bases from J, the gap between germline ends came to 8 bases. The germline V gene encodes CDR1 SGHAT and CDR2 FQNNGV. The CDR3 is 15 residues long. CDR3 sequence reads: CASSLALSNTGELFF. DNA for the CDR3: TGTGCCAGCAGCTTGGCCCTGTCGAACACCGGGGAGCTGTTTTTT.

This clone has only a few counts. This specimen includes other DNA sequences encoding the same CDR3. The V and J genes are TRBV10-3 and TRBJ1-5; 9 nucleotides match TRBD1. This CDR3 spans 14 amino acids. Trimming cost V 6 bases and J 4 bases; bases outside gene matches: 4. The germline V gene encodes CDR1 ENHRY and CDR2 SYGVKD. The CDR3 spells CAISLGQGNQPQHF. In nucleotides, the CDR3 is TGTGCCATCAGCCTAGGACAGGGGAATCAGCCCCAGCATTTT.

The V call is TRBV25-1, the J call TRBJ1-5; D is unclear. Germline values: CDR1 MGHDK, CDR2 SYGVNS. This CDR3 has 14 residues. Trimming took off 3 bases at V and 0 bases at J, with 6 bases between the two ends. CDR3: CASSDYYSNQPQHF. CDR3 DNA sequence: TGTGCCAGCAGTGACTATTATAGCAATCAGCCCCAGCATTTT.

This clone was found many times. The chain couples TRBV12-3 or TRBV12-4 to TRBJ2-1; 7 nucleotides match TRBD2. CDR3 size: 13 residues. The V and J ends lost 7 bases and 5 bases, in that order; junction bases with no gene match: 5. CDR3 DNA sequence: TGTGCCAGCACCCGGGGGGAAGACAATGAGCAGTTCTTC. Translation: CASTRGEDNEQFF.

V gene TRBV7-9 combines with J gene TRBJ2-5, with D perhaps TRBD2 (5 bases). CDR1 and CDR2 (germline): SEHNR, FQNEAQ (reference sequence). The CDR3 totals 13 residues. Trimming shortened V by 3 bases and J by 5 bases, and 10 bases separated the two germline ends. In DNA form, the CDR3 reads TGTGCCAGCAGCTTGACGGGATTGGAGACCCAGTACTTC. This encodes CASSLTGLETQYF. Full variable domain (missing parts from reference TRBV7-9 and TRBJ2-5): DTGVSQNPRHKITKRGQNVTFRCDPISEHNRLYWYRQTLGQGPEFLTYFQNEAQLEKSRLLSDRFSAERPKGSFSTLEIQRTEQGDSAMYLCASSLTGLETQYFGPGTRLLVL.

This chain joins TRBV11-2 and TRBJ2-7; 10 nucleotides agree with TRBD2. The CDR3 runs 17 residues. V shed 4 bases, J shed 1 base, and the junction held 10 bases outside the gene matches. Germline V CDR1 and CDR2: SGHAT, FQNNGV. This chain's CDR3 is CASSSSSGTSVSYEQYF. CDR3 DNA sequence: TGTGCCAGCAGCTCCTCATCTGGGACTAGCGTTTCCTACGAGCAGTACTTC.

This clone has just one count. The chain is built from TRBV7-6 and TRBJ2-3; weak D call: TRBD1 (5 bases). The CDR3 totals 16 residues. Germline assignment: CDR1 SGHVS and CDR2 FNYEAQ. V was shortened by 5 bases and J by 3 bases, with 18 bases between the two germline ends. Written as DNA, the CDR3 is TGTGCCAGCAGCAAGACAGCAAACCCTTCGACAGATACGCAGTATTTT. Translation: CASSKTANPSTDTQYF.

The chain combines TRBV27 with TRBJ2-1; 14 positions agree with TRBD2. The CDR3 has 16 residues. The J segment lost 9 bases and the V segment lost 2 bases, leaving 6 bases of the junction unmatched. Germline loops: CDR1 MNHEY, CDR2 SMNVEV (reference sequence). The CDR3 bases are TGTGCCAGCAGTTTACTGGGGACTAGCGGGAGCCCTGAGCAGTTCTTC. This codes for CASSLLGTSGSPEQFF.

This clone has just a few counts. V gene TRBV18 combines with J gene TRBJ1-1; tentative D call: TRBD1 (5 bases). The germline V gene encodes CDR1 KGHSH and CDR2 LQKENI. This CDR3 is built from 15 residues. V gave up 8 bases and J gave up 4 bases, with 20 bases separating them. CDR3 amino acids: CASTTLAGSSTEAFF. Written as DNA, the CDR3 is TGTGCCAGCACAACTCTTGCAGGGTCGAGCACTGAAGCTTTCTTT.

This clone has only one observation. The gene calls are TRBV30 and TRBJ1-4, with 8 nucleotides matching TRBD1. V trimming: 4 bases; J trimming: 4 bases; junction bases outside the gene matches: 17. Looked up from germline, CDR1 is GTSNPN and CDR2 is SVGIG (reference sequence). The CDR3 totals 18 residues. The CDR3 DNA reads as TGTGCCTGGACAATAGGGCAGGGGGCATTCGTGGGTAATGAAAAACTGTTTTTT. Its translation is CAWTIGQGAFVGNEKLFF.